This entry lists 29 T cell receptor beta chains sequenced from one sample in a study of graft-versus-host responses after intestinal transplantation (dated by TCRdb to 2020 to 2023). Library generation was performed with the immunoSEQ multiplex PCR assay. TCRdb limited this immuneACCESS table to in-frame rearrangements with V and J called. A share of clones is missing; checked studies link under half to unresolved V genes, and the rest is unexplained. The sample has some 76,000 clones on record, roughly 84% of them singletons. Together, the top ten hold over 7% of the sample. This specimen's time point label, per the study, means: cells obtained before transplantation from donor or recipient. No antigen is known for these receptors. This material consisted of unstimulated CD8+ T cells sorted from spleen or lymph node cells, taken before transplant. The receptors stem from a human donor who was the organ donor for an intestinal transplant.

This clone was seen only once. This chain links TRBV28 with TRBJ2-1, with D uncertain. Germline CDR1 MDHEN, CDR2 SYDVKM. This CDR3 is built from 16 residues. V was pared by 5 bases and J by 7 bases, with 21 bases between. CDR3 DNA: TGTGCCAGCAGTCCACCGATTTTCGGCTTGAGAAATGAGCAGTTCTTC. Translated, it gives CASSPPIFGLRNEQFF.

The genes are TRBV5-5 and TRBJ2-3; TRBD2 matches 10 bases. Germline CDR1 and CDR2: SGHKS and YYEKEE (reference sequence). V lost 0 bases to trimming and J lost 6 bases; unmatched junction nucleotides: 4. The CDR3 is 15 residues long. CDR3 in DNA: TGTGCCAGCAGCTTGGCCGGGACTAGCGACGATACGCAGTATTTT. This codes for CASSLAGTSDDTQYF.

The J gene is TRBJ2-2, the V gene TRBV6-6; a weak D match, TRBD1 (6 bases). CDR1 and CDR2 (germline): MNHNY, SVGAGI (reference sequence). V lost 7 bases, J lost 4 bases, and 10 bases lay in between. The CDR3 loop spans 13 amino acids. The CDR3 here is CASKGQLTGELFF. The CDR3 DNA is TGTGCCAGCAAAGGACAGCTCACCGGGGAGCTGTTTTTT.

The V call is TRBV9, the J call TRBJ1-6; TRBD1 is a possible D gene (5 bases). CDR1 and CDR2 from the germline V gene are SGDLS and YYNGEE. CDR3 length: 14 amino acids. Trimming left V 4 bases short and J 7 bases short, with 12 bases between. The CDR3 DNA sequence: TGTGCCAGCAGCTTAGGGGTGGGAAATTCACCCCTCCACTTT. Its translation is CASSLGVGNSPLHF. Full variable domain (rest looked up from reference TRBV9 and TRBJ1-6): DSGVTQTPKHLITATGQRVTLRCSPRSGDLSVYWYQQSLDQGLQFLIQYYNGEERAKGNILERFSAQQFPDLHSELNLSSLELGDSALYFCASSLGVGNSPLHFGNGTRLTVT.

V gene TRBV9 combines with J gene TRBJ1-2, with 11 bases aligning to TRBD1. There are 15 residues in the CDR3. Unmatched junction bases numbered 7, after V lost 3 bases and J lost 6 bases. CDR1 is SGDLS and CDR2 is YYNGEE in the germline V gene. CDR3 protein: CASSAGTGGIDGYTF. In nucleotides, the CDR3 is TGTGCCAGCAGCGCAGGGACAGGGGGTATAGATGGCTACACCTTC. Full variable domain (rest looked up from reference TRBV9 and TRBJ1-2): DSGVTQTPKHLITATGQRVTLRCSPRSGDLSVYWYQQSLDQGLQFLIQYYNGEERAKGNILERFSAQQFPDLHSELNLSSLELGDSALYFCASSAGTGGIDGYTFGSGTRLTVV.

V is TRBV7-9 and J is TRBJ2-7; D may correspond to TRBD1 or TRBD2 (5 bases each). The V gene lost 3 bases and the J gene lost 0 bases, with 15 bases spanning the gap. Germline loops: CDR1 SEHNR, CDR2 FQNEAQ (reference sequence). This CDR3 has 16 amino acids. The CDR3 bases are TGTGCCAGCAGCTTGTTACACGGGACGGACTCCTACGAGCAGTACTTC. Its protein is CASSLLHGTDSYEQYF.

J is TRBJ2-2 and V is TRBV27, with TRBD1 identical over 7 bases. The V gene's germline CDR1 is MNHEY and CDR2 SMNVEV (reference sequence). The CDR3 totals 14 residues. Germline trimming cut 3 bases from V and 7 bases from J; bases unmatched to any gene: 5. The CDR3 DNA follows: TGTGCCAGCAGTTTTAGGGGGCTCGGCGGGGAGCTGTTTTTT. This sequence encodes CASSFRGLGGELFF.

This clone was found once. This chain links TRBV7-2 with TRBJ2-3; weak D call: TRBD2 (5 bases). The V gene's germline CDR1 is SGHTA and CDR2 FQGNSA. The CDR3 is 16 amino acids. Trimming shortened V by 5 bases and J by 0 bases, and 15 bases separated the two germline ends. For the CDR3, the DNA is TGTGCCAGCAGCAAGAGGTCTAGCTTAAGCACAGATACGCAGTATTTT. It translates to CASSKRSSLSTDTQYF.

The chain recombines TRBV4-1 with TRBJ1-1; D is undetermined. The CDR3 length is 15 residues. V lost 0 bases to trimming and J lost 1 base, with 9 bases between them. Germline V lookup: CDR1 MGHRA, CDR2 YSYEKL. This CDR3 reads CASSQESPENTEAFF. CDR3 bases: TGCGCCAGCAGCCAAGAGAGTCCGGAGAACACTGAAGCTTTCTTT.

V gene TRBV29-1 combines with J gene TRBJ2-3; tentatively, D is TRBD1 (5 bases). CDR1 and CDR2 (germline): SQVTM, ANQGSEA. V lost 3 bases and J 2 bases, leaving 12 bases between the germline ends. The CDR3 consists of 14 residues. In DNA form, the CDR3 reads TGCAGCGTTGAGGACACGGAATACACAGATACGCAGTATTTT. This gives the protein CSVEDTEYTDTQYF.

The rearrangement uses TRBV10-3 and TRBJ1-5, with a possible D match to TRBD1 (6 bases). V lost 4 bases, J lost 0 bases, and 13 bases lay in between. There are 16 residues in the CDR3. The germline V gene has CDR1 ENHRY and CDR2 SYGVKD. The DNA for the CDR3 is TGTGCCATCAGTGGAGACGACAGGTATAGCAATCAGCCCCAGCATTTT. Protein sequence: CAISGDDRYSNQPQHF.

V and J are TRBV27 and TRBJ1-4; TRBD1 matches 7 bases. J was trimmed by 8 bases and V by 5 bases; bases with no gene match: 14. Germline V gene sequence: CDR1 MNHEY, CDR2 SMNVEV (reference sequence). The CDR3 is 16 amino acids. The CDR3 region has the DNA TGTGCCAGCAGTACAAGGGACAGCGAGGAAGGGGAAAAACTGTTTTTT. It specifies CASSTRDSEEGEKLFF.

There are a few counts of this clone. The V gene is TRBV5-1, the J gene TRBJ2-7; TRBD1 matches 7 bases. The CDR3 extends over 16 amino acids. The V gene's germline CDR1 is SGHRS and CDR2 YFSETQ. V was clipped by 4 bases and J by 0 bases; unmatched bases: 10. The CDR3 DNA reads TGCGCCAGCAGCGGAGACGGACAGGTGATCTCCTACGAGCAGTACTTC. Its translation is CASSGDGQVISYEQYF.

The chain recombines TRBV5-4 with TRBJ1-5; no definite D call. Germline V gene lookup returns CDR1 SGHNT and CDR2 YYREEE (reference sequence). The CDR3 extends over 13 amino acids. The ends were cut back, 0 bases at V and 6 bases at J, with 7 bases in the middle. This CDR3 is CASSLVVFQPQHF. CDR3 DNA: TGTGCCAGCAGCTTGGTGGTCTTTCAGCCCCAGCATTTT.

The rearrangement joins TRBV29-1 to TRBJ2-1; unclear D gene. The CDR3 is made up of 13 amino acids. Germline assignment: CDR1 SQVTM and CDR2 ANQGSEA. V lost 4 bases and J lost 6, with 13 bases in between. CDR3 protein: CSVVGGLGNEQFF. The CDR3 bases are TGCAGCGTTGTAGGTGGCTTGGGCAATGAGCAGTTCTTC.

The chain couples TRBV5-8 to TRBJ2-1; D is undetermined. CDR3 length equals 15 residues. The V and J ends lost 5 bases and 0 bases respectively, with 12 bases between them. Looked up from germline, CDR1 is SGHTS and CDR2 is YDEGEE. In DNA form, the CDR3 reads TGTGCCAGCAGGCCGACTGAGAGCTCCTACAATGAGCAGTTCTTC. Its translation is CASRPTESSYNEQFF.

This clone was counted only a few times. J is TRBJ1-2 and V is TRBV28; D is unclear. The CDR3 spans 12 residues. The germline gives CDR1 MDHEN, CDR2 SYDVKM. V lost 5 bases and J lost 4, with 8 bases in between. The CDR3: CASSQSRYGYTF. The CDR3 region has the DNA TGTGCCAGCAGTCAATCCCGCTATGGCTACACCTTC.

This chain uses TRBV10-3 with TRBJ1-1; TRBD1 might be the D (6 bases). CDR3 length: 14 amino acids. V shed 6 bases and J shed 11 bases, with 22 bases lying between them. The germline gives CDR1 ENHRY, CDR2 SYGVKD. Here the CDR3 DNA reads TGTGCCATCAGCCAGACAGGCTCCTTCGACGAGGCTTTCTTT. It yields the protein CAISQTGSFDEAFF.

The chain couples TRBV4-2 to TRBJ1-1; D uncertain. Per germline, CDR1 LGHNA and CDR2 YNFKEQ. V dropped 0 bases and J dropped 8 bases, with 7 bases sitting between them. This CDR3 contains 12 residues. CDR3 sequence: CASSQEEQEAFF. The CDR3 coding sequence is TGTGCCAGCAGCCAAGAGGAACAGGAAGCTTTCTTT.

The CDR3 coding sequence is TGCAGCGTTGTGGACGGTACTAACTATGGCTACACCTTC. Its translation: CSVVDGTNYGYTF. The chain has TRBV29-1 and TRBJ1-2; no definite D call. CDR1 and CDR2 from the germline V gene are SQVTM and ANQGSEA. Trimming stripped 4 bases from V and 0 bases from J, with 9 bases between. This CDR3 comprises 13 residues.

This chain links TRBV28 with TRBJ1-4; D possibly corresponds to TRBD1 (6 bases). Germline lookup yields CDR1 MDHEN and CDR2 SYDVKM. The CDR3 runs to 15 residues. Between the trimmed V and J ends, which lost 7 bases and 5 bases, there was a span of 17 bases. The CDR3 here is CASTLLQGVNEKLFF. The DNA for the CDR3 is TGTGCCAGCACTCTACTACAGGGCGTGAATGAAAAACTGTTTTTT.

This clone was found once. The chain joins TRBV29-1 to TRBJ2-1; maybe TRBD1 (6 bases). The ends were cut back, 0 bases at V and 9 bases at J, with 18 bases in the middle. The CDR3 extends over 15 amino acids. CDR1 is SQVTM, CDR2 ANQGSEA, per germline. CDR3 protein: CSVEEPPGDIPEQFF. In DNA, the CDR3 is TGCAGCGTTGAAGAACCGCCAGGGGACATCCCTGAGCAGTTCTTC.

Comments on this clone: Other DNA sequences in this specimen translate into the identical CDR3. The rearrangement uses TRBV5-4 and TRBJ2-7; D is unclear. Germline loops: CDR1 SGHNT, CDR2 YYREEE (reference sequence). V was clipped by 0 bases and J by 4 bases, with 5 bases between them. The CDR3 spans 12 residues. The CDR3 region is CASSLGAYEQYF. Written as DNA, the CDR3 is TGTGCCAGCAGCTTGGGGGCTTACGAGCAGTACTTC.

This chain links TRBV7-8 with TRBJ2-5; 10 positions agree with TRBD2. Unmatched junction bases numbered 3, after V lost 1 base and J lost 1 base. Germline loops: CDR1 SGHVS, CDR2 FQNEAQ. The CDR3 is made up of 16 amino acids. The CDR3 region has the DNA TGTGCCAGCAGCTTAGAGGCTAGCGGGGGCCAAGAGACCCAGTACTTC. Translating it yields CASSLEASGGQETQYF.

CDR3 in DNA: TGTGCCAGCAGCTTAGAGGGGGACCCCACGTCCCAGTACTTC. Its protein is CASSLEGDPTSQYF. This sequence joins TRBV13 and TRBJ2-5; possible D gene TRBD1, 6 bases. This CDR3 region has 14 residues. Germline loops: CDR1 PRHDT, CDR2 FYEKMQ (reference sequence). Trimming pared 1 base from V and 9 bases from J, leaving 15 bases between.

This clone is labeled medium-sized (0.01 to 0.1%). The rearrangement links TRBV6-5 to TRBJ1-2; D perhaps matches TRBD1 (6 bases). The V end was cut by 4 bases, the J end by 8 bases, with 14 bases between. CDR3 size: 13 residues. Germline V gene lookup returns CDR1 MNHEY and CDR2 SVGAGI. The CDR3 protein is CASSFHREMGYTF. The CDR3 DNA is TGTGCCAGCAGTTTCCACAGGGAAATGGGCTACACCTTC.

With regard to this clone: This CDR3 is also generated by other DNA sequences in the sample. This chain connects TRBV6-5 to TRBJ2-1; perhaps TRBD2 as D (6 bases). V was shortened by 0 bases and J by 5 bases, with 11 bases between the two germline ends. This CDR3 has 15 residues. Germline-derived CDR1 and CDR2 are MNHEY and SVGAGI. CDR3 nucleotides: TGTGCCAGCAGTTACTCGGGAGGCCCCAACAATGAGCAGTTCTTC. It yields the protein CASSYSGGPNNEQFF.

For the CDR3, the DNA is TGTGCCAGCAGCGTAGATATCCACACTGAAGCTTTCTTT. It specifies CASSVDIHTEAFF. The gene calls are TRBV9 and TRBJ1-1; D remains unclear. V was clipped by 0 bases and J by 3 bases, with 6 bases between them. The CDR3 covers 13 residues. CDR1 and CDR2 from the germline V gene are SGDLS and YYNGEE.

V gene TRBV14 combines with J gene TRBJ2-5; D is ambiguous. The closer fit of TRBJ2-7 to the DNA end suggests the J call may be wrong. The length of the CDR3 is 14 residues. Germline CDR1 SGHDN, CDR2 FVKESK. CDR3 DNA: TGTGCCAGCAGCCATCAGGTCTCAACTTACGAGCAGTACTTC. This codes for CASSHQVSTYEQYF.